This T cell receptor (beta chain) came from a study of cytomegalovirus exposure and HLA in healthy donors (dated by TCRdb to the late 2010s). The study in broad terms: According to an earlier analysis of a few hundred of the donors, about 179 million T cells yielded 100 million or so unique TCR beta sequences and about 280 Gb of sequence data. Besides the first cohort of some 670 subjects, a separate validation cohort made up of 120 different subjects was used. To study patterns of TCR occurrence, a later analysis re-analyzed previously published TCR beta repertoires from under 750 donors and added high-resolution HLA genotyping. The T cell repertoires of 666 subjects were profiled by immunosequencing and related to cytomegalovirus serostatus. HLA typing included class I and class II loci at four-digit resolution. Every discovery cohort repertoire had been produced on one sequencing platform. Approximately 330 gigabases of sequencing data and 70 million to 100 million unique TCR sequences made up an early release that covered 500 to 650 HLA-typed donors. A later genetic analysis used genome-wide SNP genotypes for about three fifths of the 666 donors, treating that subset as a discovery cohort. Typing coverage varied by locus: 629-630 donors for A, B, C, DRB1 and DQB1; more than 500 for DQA1; more than 600 for DPA1; around 490 for DPB1. To predict cytomegalovirus infection status, the study brought together high-throughput TCR immunosequencing, statistical association of individual TCRs with disease status, and machine learning. Donor age, sex, ethnicity and CMV serostatus were collected together with the repertoire data. An earlier analysis of some 500 of the donors used high-throughput TCR beta sequencing to judge whether each TCR beta V gene segment behaved as functional or pseudogenic. On average, roughly 250,000 unique TCR beta nucleotide sequences were sequenced per donor among 398 genotyped donors of the cohort, with 15% to 20% of those sequences being non-productive. Five DR-DQ haplotypes were treated as single units for association and clustering because of strong linkage in the cohort. The study aimed to test whether signatures of past pathogen exposure could be identified by cataloging public T cell receptors. Of the roughly 400 genotyped donors, approximately 80% fell in the genetic ancestry cluster associated with self-reported Caucasian donors. In the later analysis, no new phenotypic data were used to find candidate immune exposures; instead, reliance was placed on TCR beta sequences and their occurrence across donors. Results and caveats for the whole study, not just this receptor: Most TCR sequences were seen in very few donors, while some public TCRs were found in many individuals. Because HLA typing was unavailable for some donors at each locus, only the typed subset was used in association tests. Broadly in line with IMGT annotations, most TCR beta V segments showed up in productive rearrangements about 90% or about 30% of the time in an earlier analysis of a few hundred of the donors. A later analysis found that HLA-associated TCR beta chains were more clonally expanded and had lower generation probabilities than equally common non-associated chains. The cohort was sequenced for TCR beta chains only, and without alpha or paired-chain data the features that could be detected were limited. Most CMV-associated TCR beta chains appeared to be HLA-restricted in a later analysis, and the HLA associations seemed to be driven largely by CMV exposure. It was suggested by the authors that the approach could potentially be generalized to other disease states and immunological phenotypes. In a later genetic analysis, a missense DCLRE1C variant was associated with V-gene and J-gene trimming of TCR beta chains, and the association was replicated in an independent cohort. Some 16 rarely observed V segments, including chromosome 9 orphons, were excluded from the earlier analysis of about 610 of the donors because counts were too low. A cluster of highly shared sequence variants was judged likely to represent a technical artifact of the sequencing pipeline. In a later analysis, the rate of TCR association differed among HLA loci, with DRB1 alleles having the most associated TCRs and HLA-C alleles having the fewest. In the study, about 150 TCR beta chains were listed as associated with cytomegalovirus. A further reported finding was that TCR beta sequences accurately predicted the HLA-A and HLA-B alleles for most subjects in the first cohort. Correlated functional status among segregating V segments might be attributable to linkage disequilibrium, but an unknown experimental factor could not be ruled out. At a false discovery rate of 0.05, a later analysis linked 15,000 to 20,000 TCR beta sequences to specific HLA alleles. According to a later genetic analysis, donors in an Asian-associated ancestry cluster had fewer N-insertions in productive TCRs than the approximately 650-donor mean. When HLA alleles, especially DR and DQ, strongly co-occurred, attributing TCR associations to individual alleles was difficult. In vitro tests confirmed that a few of the cytomegalovirus-associated TCR beta chains recognize cytomegalovirus antigens. Sequencing depth was assumed to be roughly uniform across donors in the presence/absence analyses, though that assumption may not hold. According to a later analysis, parvovirus B19, influenza, CMV and Epstein-Barr virus appeared linked to several top co-occurrence clusters. The classifier was reported to diagnose cytomegalovirus status with high specificity and sensitivity in both the original cohort and the validation cohort. Some IMGT-functional V segments, including TRBV6-2 and TRBV6-3, could not be told apart with the 87-base-pair reads, so those segments were excluded. The only immune exposure information available for the cohort was CMV serostatus.

Of note for this clone: Its target antigen remains unknown. No base quality values were provided; no much bigger clone lies one nucleotide off.

Based on the germline V gene (reference sequence), the CDR1 and CDR2 sequences are SEHNR and FQNEAQ. CDR3 length: 17 amino acids, cysteine to phenylalanine. Just the 51-base CDR3 DNA is kept, in frame starting at base 1. Trimming accounts for 3 bases at V and 7 bases at J, while the number of junction bases matched to no gene is 14. The protocol used for the library was the immunoSEQ multiplex PCR assay. For the multiplex PCR, a mixture combining 60 forward primers for TCR Vbeta segments and 13 reverse primers for TCR Jbeta segments was used. Amplification of the CDR3 region of rearranged TCR beta genes was performed with a multiplex PCR assay on genomic DNA. Amplified TCR beta libraries were sequenced as 87-base-pair reads on the Illumina HiSeq System. As for the authors' bioinformatics: A later analysis tallied some 79 million unique TCR beta chains across the 666 repertoires, and about 10 million of those chains were shared by two or more donors. A nearest-neighbor algorithm error-corrected the raw reads and collapsed the reads into unique sequences, merging closely related sequences to remove PCR and sequencing errors. CDR3 sequences were aligned to IMGT reference sequences to assign V, D and J gene segments. For a sequence to be retained, at least a six-nucleotide match to both a V gene segment and a J gene segment was required. Rearrangements were called productive when the CDR3 lacked stop codons and stayed in frame with V and J; all others were non-productive. Following IMGT convention, CDR3 was defined as the stretch from the second conserved V-encoded cysteine to the conserved J-encoded phenylalanine. In an earlier analysis of around 540 of the donors, sequences lacking an unambiguous match to a single V gene segment were excluded. In an earlier analysis of approximately 610 of the donors, V segments were called functional above 56.7% productive rearrangements and were called segregating when the between-donor standard deviation exceeded 5%. To diagnose cytomegalovirus status from the catalog of TCR beta chain sequences, a statistical classification framework was built. V and J gene assignment, in a later analysis, came from comparing TCR nucleotide sequences with IMGT/GENE-DB human TR gene sequences. A later analysis assigned CDR3 sequences and most-parsimonious VDJ recombination scenarios with the TCRdist pipeline. A later analysis defined each TCR beta chain by its CDR3 amino acid sequence plus V-gene family, and excluded reads lacking a unique V-gene family. In a later analysis, 500 to 700 highly shared, low-generation-probability nucleotide sequences were removed to address suspected cross-contamination and a sequencing artifact. A later analysis calculated a clonal expansion index for each public chain from normalized within-repertoire ranks of inferred template counts. In a later analysis, generation probabilities were computed using a VDJ recombination model fitted to out-of-frame rearrangements, and the results were checked against IGoR. In a later analysis, TCR-TCR, TCR-HLA and TCR-CMV co-occurrence was scored with hypergeometric tests, and a repertoire-size bias correction was applied to TCR pairs. False discovery rates were estimated in a later analysis by permuting HLA or CMV assignments 20 times. In a later analysis, co-occurring TCRs were grouped with DBSCAN, and TCRdist sequence similarity was added when clustering was performed within HLA-allele-positive subsets. For co-occurrence clustering, repertoires with fewer than 30,000 or more than 120,000 public chains were excluded, along with about five repertoires with anomalous nucleotide sharing. Imported from immuneACCESS, the table was reduced by TCRdb to in-frame sequences with V and J called. These copies leave out some clones; in studies compared against another copy, an unresolved V gene accounts for under half, and the cause of the remainder is not known. That table is the source of V, J and clone size, and D and trimming were worked out from the DNA. The sample profile shows approximately 190,000 clones; roughly 80% of them were found once. The ten largest clones capture roughly 3.6% of the sample.

The cohort was made up of roughly 670 healthy bone marrow donors. Cohort members were all nominally healthy when sampled, although unrecorded immune exposures were likely present. The donor was CMV seropositive and was included in the group of 250 to 300 seropositive cohort members. A peripheral blood sample was provided by each donor, and peripheral blood mononuclear cells were used for TCR beta sequencing. Genomic DNA extraction from the blood cell samples was performed with the Qiagen DNeasy Blood Extraction Kit. The clonotype was recovered from a man aged 35-49 years in good health and CMV-seropositive. The V and J segments used are TRBV7-9 and TRBJ2-7; TRBD2 fits 11 bases in the junction. Sequenced sample: PBMCs. The CDR3 protein is CASSLGTSGYPIGEQYF. In nucleotides, the sequence is TGTGCCAGCAGCTTGGGGACTAGCGGATACCCCATCGGGGAGCAGTACTTC.